The 25 T cell receptor beta chains below all came from one sample that was sequenced in a study of blood T cells in healthy people across ages. Using a J-beta primer mix together with a sample-barcoded 5' primer, a second PCR was run for roughly 7 to 12 cycles. TCRdb re-analysed the 5' RACE reads in MiXCR, keeping a single row per CDR3 protein. The table includes 980,000 or so distinct CDR3 sequences, around 48% detected once. The sample was blood. The origin of the receptors is a man aged 30 to 39 in good health.

This chain links TRBV5-1 with TRBJ1-1; D uncertain. CDR1 SGHRS and CDR2 YFSETQ come from the germline V gene. Trimming took 3 bases from V and 3 from J, leaving 18 bases between them. The CDR3 runs to 16 residues. CDR3 region: CASSSTKTGLDTEAFF. Here the CDR3 DNA reads TGCGCCAGCAGCTCCACAAAGACTGGGTTGGACACTGAAGCTTTCTTT.

This chain uses TRBV6-5 with TRBJ1-1; D may be TRBD1 (5 bases). Trimming cost V 6 bases and J 0 bases, with 11 bases left between them. Germline values: CDR1 MNHEY, CDR2 SVGAGI. The CDR3 has 14 amino acids. The CDR3 spells CASSWGSMNTEAFF. CDR3 coding DNA: TGTGCCAGCAGCTGGGGGAGCATGAACACTGAAGCTTTCTTT.

J is TRBJ2-1 and V is TRBV5-1; D possibly corresponds to TRBD1 (5 bases). Trimming left V 0 bases short and J 0 bases short, with 13 bases between. CDR1 is SGHRS, CDR2 YFSETQ, per germline. CDR3 length: 17 amino acids. The CDR3 sequence is CASSLEGARRSYNEQFF. DNA of the CDR3: TGCGCCAGCAGCTTGGAAGGGGCCCGACGCTCCTACAATGAGCAGTTCTTC.

This clonotype was seen a few times. A single base separates this from a much larger clone, so it may be a read error. The genes are TRBV29-1 and TRBJ2-1; D unresolved. The J call may be faulty, since TRBJ2-7 better matches the DNA end. The germline V gene has CDR1 SQVTM and CDR2 ANQGSEA. The CDR3 has 12 residues. The CDR3 sequence is CSVEKRLNEQYF. The DNA for the CDR3 is TGCAGCGTTGAAAAACGGTTGAATGAGCAGTACTTC.

The chain has TRBV28 and TRBJ2-7; TRBD1 matches at 7 bases. Losses at the gene ends were 5 bases for V and 1 base for J; bases not matched to a gene: 5. The germline CDR1 and CDR2 sequences are MDHEN and SYDVKM. The CDR3 length is 14 residues. This CDR3 is CASSPPTGSYEQYF. CDR3 DNA sequence: TGTGCCAGCAGTCCCCCGACAGGGTCCTACGAGCAGTACTTC.

The chain couples TRBV20-1 to TRBJ2-7; TRBD1 aligns across 10 bases. From germline, CDR1 is DFQATT and CDR2 SNEGSKA (reference sequence). J lost 1 base, V lost 5 bases, and 5 bases had no gene match. The CDR3 extends over 14 amino acids. DNA of the CDR3: TGCAGTGCTGGGGACAGGGGAACTTCCTACGAGCAGTACTTC. Protein: CSAGDRGTSYEQYF.

In this sample, this clonotype turned up a few times. The genes are TRBV10-3 and TRBJ2-3; D perhaps matches TRBD1 (5 bases). Deletions cut 7 bases from V and 6 bases from J, with 14 bases between. Germline CDR1 is ENHRY and CDR2 is SYGVKD. The CDR3 covers 13 residues. The CDR3 reads CAITAGAPDTQYF. The CDR3 DNA is TGTGCCATCACCGCTGGGGCCCCCGATACGCAGTATTTT.

The CDR3 DNA reads TGTGCCAGCAGGGGGACAGGGGTGCTTCAGCCCCAGCATTTT. This codes for CASRGTGVLQPQHF. The genes are TRBV27 and TRBJ1-5; TRBD1 aligns across 10 bases. The V segment lost 6 bases and the J segment 6 bases; nucleotides outside the gene matches: 5. The CDR3 is made up of 14 amino acids. Germline V gene lookup returns CDR1 MNHEY and CDR2 SMNVEV (reference sequence).

This rearrangement joins TRBV20-1 to TRBJ2-5, with TRBD1 matching 9 bases. The DNA matches TRBJ2-7 better at its end, which makes the J call doubtful. The CDR3 has 16 amino acids. CDR1 and CDR2 (germline): DFQATT, SNEGSKA (reference sequence). CDR3 sequence: CSAYQMGTGTGSEQYF. The CDR3, as DNA: TGCAGTGCCTACCAAATGGGAACCGGGACAGGGAGCGAGCAGTACTTC.

This clonotype was counted at least ten times. The J gene is TRBJ2-7, the V gene TRBV4-1; D unresolved. CDR3 length: 13 amino acids. Per the germline V gene, CDR1 is MGHRA and CDR2 is YSYEKL. Trimming left V 4 bases short and J 4 bases short, with 11 bases between. The CDR3 sequence is CASSLRGEYEQYF. In DNA, the CDR3 is TGCGCCAGCAGCCTCCGTGGCGAGTACGAGCAGTACTTC.

This sequence joins TRBV5-1 and TRBJ2-6; a possible D gene is TRBD2 (7 bases). With 4 bases removed from V and 2 bases from J, the gap between germline ends came to 13 bases. CDR1 and CDR2 (germline): SGHRS, YFSETQ. This CDR3 is 16 amino acids long. The CDR3: CASSRGGDAGANVLTF. CDR3 nucleotide sequence: TGCGCCAGCAGCAGGGGGGGGGACGCTGGGGCCAACGTCCTGACTTTC. Variable domain in full (rest from reference TRBV5-1 and TRBJ2-6): KAGVTQTPRYLIKTRGQQVTLSCSPISGHRSVSWYQQTPGQGLQFLFEYFSETQRNKGNFPGRFSGRQFSNSRSEMNVSTLELGDSALYLCASSRGGDAGANVLTFGAGSRLTVL.

This chain links TRBV12-3 or TRBV12-4 with TRBJ1-2; a weak D match, TRBD1 (5 bases). Between the trimmed V and J ends, which lost 6 bases and 7 bases, there was a span of 18 bases. CDR3 length: 14 amino acids. This CDR3 reads CASSRSTESSGYTF. The CDR3 bases are TGTGCCAGCAGCCGGTCGACAGAATCCTCTGGCTACACCTTC.

The chain has TRBV15 and TRBJ1-5; D is unresolved. Trimming took 0 bases from V and 1 from J, leaving 4 bases between them. The CDR3 has 14 amino acids. Germline CDR1 is LNHNV and CDR2 is YYDKDF (reference sequence). CDR3 protein: CATSREVSNQPQHF. CDR3 sequence (DNA): TGTGCCACCAGCAGAGAGGTCAGCAATCAGCCCCAGCATTTT.

V gene TRBV6-5 combines with J gene TRBJ2-3; perhaps D is TRBD1 or TRBD2 (5 bases each). There are 14 residues in the CDR3. Trimming stripped 7 bases from V and 2 bases from J, with 13 bases between. Germline lookup yields CDR1 MNHEY and CDR2 SVGAGI. CDR3 region: CASKTGRLTDTQYF. The CDR3 DNA reads TGTGCCAGCAAGACGGGACGGCTCACAGATACGCAGTATTTT.

The chain is built from TRBV20-1 and TRBJ1-3; D is uncertain. This CDR3 comprises 14 residues. V was pared by 5 bases and J by 1 base, with 12 bases between. Germline-derived CDR1 and CDR2 are DFQATT and SNEGSKA (reference sequence). DNA of the CDR3: TGCAGTGCTTCCCAACCGGGGTCTGGAAACACCATATATTTT. Translating gives CSASQPGSGNTIYF.

This clonotype was observed a handful of times. J is TRBJ2-5 and V is TRBV12-3 or TRBV12-4, with unresolved D. The CDR3 is 13 amino acids. The V and J ends lost 6 bases and 4 bases respectively, with 12 bases between them. The CDR3 DNA reads as TGTGCCAGCAGGAGCGCAGTATCAGAGACCCAGTACTTC. This sequence encodes CASRSAVSETQYF.

This clonotype was found once. The CDR3 reads CASSKGGDRLIYSNQPQHF. The CDR3 bases are TGTGCCAGCAGCAAAGGGGGGGACAGATTAATTTATAGCAATCAGCCCCAGCATTTT. The chain couples TRBV21-1 to TRBJ1-5; the table's D call of TRBD1 was not tested on the DNA. TRBV21-1 is shown as a pseudogene. CDR3 length equals 19 residues.

This clonotype was counted a few times. The CDR3 DNA reads as TGTGCCAGCAGTCCCTGGGGTGAGCCGGATAACCCAGATACGCAGTATTTT. Translated, it gives CASSPWGEPDNPDTQYF. V gene TRBV2 combines with J gene TRBJ2-3; D not certain. Germline values: CDR1 SNHLY, CDR2 FYNNEI. The CDR3 runs 17 residues. Trimming shortened V by 5 bases and J by 4 bases, and 22 bases separated the two germline ends. Variable domain in full (rest from reference TRBV2 and TRBJ2-3): EPEVTQTPSHQVTQMGQEVILRCVPISNHLYFYWYRQILGQKVEFLVSFYNNEISEKSEIFDDQFSVERPDGSNFTLKIRSTKLEDSAMYFCASSPWGEPDNPDTQYFGPGTRLTVL.

This clonotype was seen repeatedly, ten times or more. CDR3 loop: CASSYSRQAGHHEQFF. The CDR3 DNA is TGTGCCAGCAGTTACTCACGACAGGCTGGGCACCATGAGCAGTTCTTC. This chain uses TRBV6-5 with TRBJ2-1, with D possibly matching TRBD1 (6 bases). Trimming removed 0 bases at V and 8 bases at J, with 17 bases between. This CDR3 comprises 16 residues. CDR1 MNHEY and CDR2 SVGAGI come from the germline V gene.

This clonotype turned up a few times. DNA of the CDR3: TGTGCCAGCAGCTTAGTAGTACAGGGCAATGAGCAGTTCTTC. Encoded protein: CASSLVVQGNEQFF. This rearrangement joins TRBV7-9 to TRBJ2-1; perhaps TRBD1 as D (6 bases). The CDR3 totals 14 residues. Per the germline V gene, CDR1 is SEHNR and CDR2 is FQNEAQ (reference sequence). With 1 base removed from V and 6 bases from J, the gap between germline ends came to 10 bases.

The chain is built from TRBV18 and TRBJ2-7; 11 bases match TRBD1. Trimming at V came to 8 bases and at J to 3 bases, leaving 6 bases not matched to a gene. The length of the CDR3 is 14 residues. Germline V CDR1 and CDR2: KGHSH, LQKENI. The CDR3 DNA reads TGTGCCAGCCGTTCCGGGACAGGGGGCTACGAGCAGTACTTC. Its translation: CASRSGTGGYEQYF.

The genes are TRBV6-5 and TRBJ1-2, with a tentative D call TRBD1 (5 bases). Germline V gene data show CDR1 as MNHEY and CDR2 as SVGAGI. V was cut by 6 bases and J by 4 bases, with 12 bases left in between. The CDR3 sequence is 13 residues long. This CDR3 is CASSTDSAYGYTF. The CDR3, as DNA: TGTGCCAGCAGCACCGACAGTGCCTATGGCTACACCTTC.

CDR3 nucleotides: TGTGCCAGCAGCTTAGGAACCCTTGGACAGGGCCACGAGCAGTACTTC. Residues: CASSLGTLGQGHEQYF. The V gene is TRBV7-2, the J gene TRBJ2-7; 8 nucleotides align to TRBD1. Germline assignment: CDR1 SGHTA and CDR2 FQGNSA. The CDR3 contains 16 residues. Losses at the gene ends were 1 base for V and 5 bases for J; bases not matched to a gene: 10.

This sequence joins TRBV7-2 and TRBJ2-3; the match to TRBD2 covers 7 bases. The junction had 3 bases not matched to a gene; V was cut back by 4 bases and J by 2 bases. Germline CDR1 reads SGHTA; CDR2 reads FQGNSA. The CDR3 consists of 14 residues. CDR3 bases: TGTGCCAGCAGCTCCGGGGGGTACACAGATACGCAGTATTTT. It is translated as CASSSGGYTDTQYF.

The chain employs TRBV7-4 and TRBJ2-3; 9 bases are a match to TRBD1. Germline CDR1 SGHVT, CDR2 SQSDAQ. The CDR3 extends over 18 amino acids. After removal of 5 bases from V and 0 bases from J, the junction contained 12 bases not matched to a gene. The CDR3 nucleotides read TGTGCCAGCAGCGTCACCGGGACAGGGTCCGAAAGCACAGATACGCAGTATTTT. It specifies CASSVTGTGSESTDTQYF.